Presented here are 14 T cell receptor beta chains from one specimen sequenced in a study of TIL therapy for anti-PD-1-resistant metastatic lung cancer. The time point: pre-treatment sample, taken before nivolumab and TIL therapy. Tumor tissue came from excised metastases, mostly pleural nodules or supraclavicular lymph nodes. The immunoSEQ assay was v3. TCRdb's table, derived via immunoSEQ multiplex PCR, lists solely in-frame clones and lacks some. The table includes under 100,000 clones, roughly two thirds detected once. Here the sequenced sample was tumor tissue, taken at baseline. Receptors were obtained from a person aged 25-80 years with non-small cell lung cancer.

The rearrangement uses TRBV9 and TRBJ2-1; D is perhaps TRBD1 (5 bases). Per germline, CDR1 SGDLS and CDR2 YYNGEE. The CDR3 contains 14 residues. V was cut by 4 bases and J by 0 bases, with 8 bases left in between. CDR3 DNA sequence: TGTGCCAGCAGCTACAGGAGCTCCTACAATGAGCAGTTCTTC. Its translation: CASSYRSSYNEQFF.

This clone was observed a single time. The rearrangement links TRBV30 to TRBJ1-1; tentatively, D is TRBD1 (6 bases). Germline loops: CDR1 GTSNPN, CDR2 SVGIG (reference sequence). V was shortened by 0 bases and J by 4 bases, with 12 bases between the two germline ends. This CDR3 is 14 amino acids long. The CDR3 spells CAWSVTGRGTEAFF. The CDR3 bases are TGTGCCTGGAGTGTGACAGGCCGGGGCACTGAAGCTTTCTTT.

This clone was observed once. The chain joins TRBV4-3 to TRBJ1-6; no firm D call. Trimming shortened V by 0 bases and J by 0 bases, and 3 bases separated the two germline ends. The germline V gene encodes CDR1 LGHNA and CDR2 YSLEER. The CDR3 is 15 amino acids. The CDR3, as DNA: TGCGCCAGCAGCCAAGATAGCTCCTATAATTCACCCCTCCACTTT. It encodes CASSQDSSYNSPLHF.

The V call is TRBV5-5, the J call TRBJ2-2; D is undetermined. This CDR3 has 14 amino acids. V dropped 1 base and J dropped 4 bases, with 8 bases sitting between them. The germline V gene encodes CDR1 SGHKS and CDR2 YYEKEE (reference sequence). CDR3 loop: CASSLLPSTGELFF. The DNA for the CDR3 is TGTGCCAGCAGCTTGCTACCAAGCACCGGGGAGCTGTTTTTT.

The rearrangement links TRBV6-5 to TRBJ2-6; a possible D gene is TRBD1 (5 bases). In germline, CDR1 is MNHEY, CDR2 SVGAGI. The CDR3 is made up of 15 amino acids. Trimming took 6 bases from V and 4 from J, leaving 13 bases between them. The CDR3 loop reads CASSQGARGANVLTF. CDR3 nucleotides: TGTGCCAGCAGCCAAGGGGCGAGAGGGGCCAACGTCCTGACTTTC.

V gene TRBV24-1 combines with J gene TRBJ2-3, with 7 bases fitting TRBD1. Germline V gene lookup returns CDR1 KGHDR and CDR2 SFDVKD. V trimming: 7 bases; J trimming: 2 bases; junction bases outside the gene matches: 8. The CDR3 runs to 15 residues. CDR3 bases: TGTGCCACCAGGAAGACAGGGTCAGCCACAGATACGCAGTATTTT. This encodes CATRKTGSATDTQYF.

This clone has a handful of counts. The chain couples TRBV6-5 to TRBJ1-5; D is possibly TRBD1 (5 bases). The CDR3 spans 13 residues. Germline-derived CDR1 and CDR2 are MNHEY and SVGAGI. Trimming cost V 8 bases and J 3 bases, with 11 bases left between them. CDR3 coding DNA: TGTGCCAGCCAAAGGGGCTACAATCAGCCCCAGCATTTT. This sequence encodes CASQRGYNQPQHF.

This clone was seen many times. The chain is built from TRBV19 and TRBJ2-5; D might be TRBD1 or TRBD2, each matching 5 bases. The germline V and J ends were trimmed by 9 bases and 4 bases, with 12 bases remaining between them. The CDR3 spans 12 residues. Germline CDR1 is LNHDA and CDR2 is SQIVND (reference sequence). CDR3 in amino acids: CASRAGGETQYF. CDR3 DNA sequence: TGTGCCAGCCGGGCTGGGGGAGAGACCCAGTACTTC.

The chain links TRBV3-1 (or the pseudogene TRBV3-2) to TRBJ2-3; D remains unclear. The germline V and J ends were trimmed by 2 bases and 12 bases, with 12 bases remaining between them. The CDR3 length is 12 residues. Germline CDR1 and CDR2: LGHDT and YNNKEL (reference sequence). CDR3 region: CASSQRPGRQYF. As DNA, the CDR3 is TGTGCCAGCAGCCAACGGCCAGGCCGACAGTATTTT.

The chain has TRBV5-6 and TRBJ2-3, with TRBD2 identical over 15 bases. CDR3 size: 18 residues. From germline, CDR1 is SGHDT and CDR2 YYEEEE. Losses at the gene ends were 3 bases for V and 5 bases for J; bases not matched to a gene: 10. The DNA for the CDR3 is TGTGCCAGCAGCTACGGGACTAGCGGGAGGCGGAGAGGAGATACGCAGTATTTT. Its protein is CASSYGTSGRRRGDTQYF.

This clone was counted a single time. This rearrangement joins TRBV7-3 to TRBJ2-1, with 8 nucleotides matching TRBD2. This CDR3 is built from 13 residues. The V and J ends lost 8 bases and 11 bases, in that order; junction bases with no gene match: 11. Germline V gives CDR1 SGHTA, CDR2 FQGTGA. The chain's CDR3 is CASATGGGTQQFF. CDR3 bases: TGTGCCAGCGCGACTGGCGGGGGGACCCAGCAGTTCTTC. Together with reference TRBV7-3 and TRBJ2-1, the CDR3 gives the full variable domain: GAGVSQTPSNKVTEKGKYVELRCDPISGHTALYWYRQSLGQGPEFLIYFQGTGAADDSGLPNDRFFAVRPEGSVSTLKIQRTERGDSAVYLCASATGGGTQQFFGPGTRLTVL.

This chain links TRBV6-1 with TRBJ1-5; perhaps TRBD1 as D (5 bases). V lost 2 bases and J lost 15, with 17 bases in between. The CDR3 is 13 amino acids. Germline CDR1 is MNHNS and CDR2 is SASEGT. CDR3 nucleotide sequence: TGTGCCAGCAGTGAAACAGGAGACATCGGGGGGCATTTT. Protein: CASSETGDIGGHF.

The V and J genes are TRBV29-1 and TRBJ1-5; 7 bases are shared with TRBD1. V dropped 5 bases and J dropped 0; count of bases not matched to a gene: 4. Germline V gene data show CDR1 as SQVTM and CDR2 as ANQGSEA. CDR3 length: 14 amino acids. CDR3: CSVSGTDSNQPQHF. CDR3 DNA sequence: TGCAGCGTTTCCGGGACAGATAGCAATCAGCCCCAGCATTTT. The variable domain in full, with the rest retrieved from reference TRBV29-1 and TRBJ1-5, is SAVISQKPSRDICQRGTSLTIQCQVDSQVTMMFWYRQQPGQSLTLIATANQGSEATYESGFVIDKFPISRPNLTFSTLTVSNMSPEDSSIYLCSVSGTDSNQPQHFGDGTRLSIL.

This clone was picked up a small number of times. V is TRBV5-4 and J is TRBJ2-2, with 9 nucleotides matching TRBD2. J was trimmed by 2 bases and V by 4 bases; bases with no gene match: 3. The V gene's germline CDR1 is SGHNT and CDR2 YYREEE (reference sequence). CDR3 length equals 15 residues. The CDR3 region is CASSRSGGNTGELFF. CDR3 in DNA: TGTGCCAGCAGCCGTAGCGGGGGAAACACCGGGGAGCTGTTTTTT.